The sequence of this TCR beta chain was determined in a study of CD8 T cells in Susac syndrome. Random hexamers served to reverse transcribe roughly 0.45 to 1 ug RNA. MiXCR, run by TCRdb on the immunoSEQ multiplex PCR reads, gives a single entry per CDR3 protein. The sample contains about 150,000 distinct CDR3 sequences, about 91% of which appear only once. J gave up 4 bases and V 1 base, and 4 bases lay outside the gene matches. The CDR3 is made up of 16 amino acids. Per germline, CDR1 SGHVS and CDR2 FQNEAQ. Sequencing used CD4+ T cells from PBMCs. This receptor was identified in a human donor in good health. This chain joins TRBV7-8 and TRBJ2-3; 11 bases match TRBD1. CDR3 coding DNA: TGTGCCAGCAGCTTAGACGGACAGGGGGCCGCAGATACGCAGTATTTT. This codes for CASSLDGQGAADTQYF.